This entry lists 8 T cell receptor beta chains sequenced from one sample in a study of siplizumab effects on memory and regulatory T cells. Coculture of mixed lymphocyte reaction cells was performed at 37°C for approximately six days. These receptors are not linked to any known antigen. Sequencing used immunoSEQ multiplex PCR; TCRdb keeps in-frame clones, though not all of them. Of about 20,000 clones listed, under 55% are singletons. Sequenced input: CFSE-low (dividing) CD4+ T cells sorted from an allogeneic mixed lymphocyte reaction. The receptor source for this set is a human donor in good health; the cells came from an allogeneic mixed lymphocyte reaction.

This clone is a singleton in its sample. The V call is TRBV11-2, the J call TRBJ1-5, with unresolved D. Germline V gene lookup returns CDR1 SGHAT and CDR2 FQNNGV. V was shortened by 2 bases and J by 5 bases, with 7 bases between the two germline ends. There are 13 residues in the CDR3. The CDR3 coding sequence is TGTGCCAGCAGCTTAATGATCGATCAGCCCCAGCATTTT. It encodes CASSLMIDQPQHF.

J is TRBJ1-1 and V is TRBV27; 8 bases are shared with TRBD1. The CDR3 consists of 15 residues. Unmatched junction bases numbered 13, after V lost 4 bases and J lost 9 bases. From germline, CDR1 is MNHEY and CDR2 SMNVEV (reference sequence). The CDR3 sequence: CASSSPSRGPLKAFF. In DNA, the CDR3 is TGTGCCAGCAGTTCACCCTCCAGGGGGCCCCTTAAAGCTTTCTTT.

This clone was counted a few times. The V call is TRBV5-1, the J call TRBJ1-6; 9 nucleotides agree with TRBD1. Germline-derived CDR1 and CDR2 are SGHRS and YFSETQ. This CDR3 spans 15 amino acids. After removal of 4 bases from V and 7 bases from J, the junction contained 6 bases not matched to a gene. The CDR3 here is CASSIQGATNSPLHF. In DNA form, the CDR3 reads TGCGCCAGCAGCATACAGGGGGCGACCAATTCACCCCTCCACTTT.

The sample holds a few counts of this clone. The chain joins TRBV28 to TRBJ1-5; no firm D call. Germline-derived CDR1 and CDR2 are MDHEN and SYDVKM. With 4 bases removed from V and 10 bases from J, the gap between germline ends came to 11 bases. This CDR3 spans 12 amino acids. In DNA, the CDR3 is TGTGCCAGCAGTTCCCCATATGTCCCCCAGCATTTT. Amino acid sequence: CASSSPYVPQHF. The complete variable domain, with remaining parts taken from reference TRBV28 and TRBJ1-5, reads DVKVTQSSRYLVKRTGEKVFLECVQDMDHENMFWYRQDPGLGLRLIYFSYDVKMKEKGDIPEGYSVSREKKERFSLILESASTNQTSMYLCASSSPYVPQHFGDGTRLSIL.

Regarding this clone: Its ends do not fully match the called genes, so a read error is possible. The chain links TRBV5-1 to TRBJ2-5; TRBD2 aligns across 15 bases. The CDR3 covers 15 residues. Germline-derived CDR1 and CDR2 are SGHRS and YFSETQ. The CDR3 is CASRLDPGTSGGLHF. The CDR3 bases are TGCGCCAGCAGACTGGATCCTGGGACTAGCGGGGGGCTACACTTC. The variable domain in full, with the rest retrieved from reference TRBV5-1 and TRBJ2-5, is KAGVTQTPRYLIKTRGQQVTLSCSPISGHRSVSWYQQTPGQGLQFLFEYFSETQRNKGNFPGRFSGRQFSNSRSEMNVSTLELGDSALYLCASRLDPGTSGGLHFGPGTRLLVL.

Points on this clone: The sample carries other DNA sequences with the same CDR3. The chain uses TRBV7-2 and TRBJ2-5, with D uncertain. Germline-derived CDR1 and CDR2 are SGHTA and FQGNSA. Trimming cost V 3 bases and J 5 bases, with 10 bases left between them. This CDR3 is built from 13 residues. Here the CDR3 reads CASSFSRGETQYF. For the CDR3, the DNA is TGTGCCAGCAGCTTCAGCCGTGGGGAGACCCAGTACTTC.

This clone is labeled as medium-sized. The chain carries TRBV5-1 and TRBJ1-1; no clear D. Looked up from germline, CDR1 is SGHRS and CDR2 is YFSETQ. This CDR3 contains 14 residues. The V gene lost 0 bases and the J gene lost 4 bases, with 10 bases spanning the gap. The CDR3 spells CASSLDSWSTEAFF. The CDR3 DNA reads TGCGCCAGCAGCTTGGACAGTTGGAGCACTGAAGCTTTCTTT.

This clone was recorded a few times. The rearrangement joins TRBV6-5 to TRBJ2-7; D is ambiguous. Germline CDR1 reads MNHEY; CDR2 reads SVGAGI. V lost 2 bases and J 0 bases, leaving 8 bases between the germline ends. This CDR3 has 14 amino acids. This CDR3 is CASSYTLGSYEQYF. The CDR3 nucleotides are TGTGCCAGCAGTTACACTTTAGGCTCCTACGAGCAGTACTTC.